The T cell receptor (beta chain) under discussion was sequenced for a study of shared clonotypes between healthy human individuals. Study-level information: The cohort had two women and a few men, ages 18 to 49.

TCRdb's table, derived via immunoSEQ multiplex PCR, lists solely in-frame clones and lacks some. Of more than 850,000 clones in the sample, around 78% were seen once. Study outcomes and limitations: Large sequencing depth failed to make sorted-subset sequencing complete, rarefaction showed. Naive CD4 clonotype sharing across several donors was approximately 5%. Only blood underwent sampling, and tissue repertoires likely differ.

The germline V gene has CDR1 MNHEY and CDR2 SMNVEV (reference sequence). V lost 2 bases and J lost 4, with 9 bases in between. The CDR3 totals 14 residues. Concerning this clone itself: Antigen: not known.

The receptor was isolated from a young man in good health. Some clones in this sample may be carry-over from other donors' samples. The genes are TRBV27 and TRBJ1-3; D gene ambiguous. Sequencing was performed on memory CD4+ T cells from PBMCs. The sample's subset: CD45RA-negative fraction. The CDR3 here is CASSLRAWGNTIYF. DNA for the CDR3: TGTGCCAGCAGTTTAAGGGCGTGGGGAAACACCATATATTTT.